The 15 T cell receptor beta chains below were found in one sample sequenced in a study of cytomegalovirus exposure and HLA in healthy donors. The primer mix had 60 Vbeta and 13 Jbeta primers. Clones were sequenced by immunoSEQ multiplex PCR, and TCRdb holds only the in-frame ones, with some missing. The sample shows over 150,000 clones, over 65% of them seen only once. Sequences were obtained from PBMCs. These receptors were taken from a woman in her twenties or thirties in good health and CMV-seronegative.

The count of this clone is one. The V call is TRBV6-5, the J call TRBJ1-1; no firm D call. The V end was cut by 0 bases, the J end by 7 bases, with 9 bases between. Germline V gene data show CDR1 as MNHEY and CDR2 as SVGAGI. The CDR3 covers 13 residues. CDR3 loop: CASSYSFYSEAFF. The DNA for the CDR3 is TGTGCCAGCAGTTACTCTTTTTACAGTGAAGCTTTCTTT.

The chain links TRBV28 to TRBJ1-2; 8 bases line up with TRBD1. This CDR3 spans 17 amino acids. CDR1 is MDHEN and CDR2 is SYDVKM in the germline V gene. V shed 1 base, J shed 1 base, and the junction held 8 bases outside the gene matches. CDR3 nucleotides: TGTGCCAGCAGTTTATCTGCAGGGGGCGGATTTAACTATGGCTACACCTTC. Translation: CASSLSAGGGFNYGYTF.

This rearrangement joins TRBV6-5 to TRBJ2-5, with D tentatively TRBD1 (6 bases). The J call may not be correct, given that the DNA end is closer to TRBJ2-7. The CDR3 has 14 residues. CDR1 is MNHEY and CDR2 is SVGAGI in the germline V gene. The CDR3 loop reads CASRRIGQSYEQYF. DNA for the CDR3: TGTGCCAGCAGGAGGATCGGACAGTCCTACGAGCAGTACTTC.

The CDR3 DNA is TGTGCCAGCAGCCCCAGCGGGAGGGGGGAGCTGTTTTTT. As protein: CASSPSGRGELFF. The rearrangement links TRBV6-5 to TRBJ2-2; 9 nucleotides line up with TRBD2. This CDR3 is 13 amino acids long. J gave up 8 bases and V 6 bases, and 4 bases lay outside the gene matches. CDR1 is MNHEY, CDR2 SVGAGI, per germline.

To note about this clone: The junction departs from the called germline gene at one end, perhaps through a read error. The rearrangement uses TRBV6-1 and TRBJ2-1; the match to TRBD1 covers 8 bases. The V gene's germline CDR1 is MNHNS and CDR2 SASEGT. This CDR3 comprises 14 residues. The CDR3 DNA is TGTGCCAGCAGTGGTACAACAGGGGGAGATGAGCAGCTCTTC. Translation: CASSGTTGGDEQLF.

The V gene is TRBV7-8, the J gene TRBJ1-5; D remains ambiguous. Germline CDR1 reads SGHVS; CDR2 reads FQNEAQ. The CDR3 has 15 amino acids. V lost 3 bases and J 6 bases, leaving 15 bases between the germline ends. The CDR3 region has the DNA TGTGCCAGCAGCTTCCGAGGTGGGTTTAGTCAGCCCCAGCATTTT. It codes for CASSFRGGFSQPQHF.

The V call is TRBV28, the J call TRBJ2-1, with D hard to call. Between the trimmed V and J ends, which lost 1 base and 2 bases, there was a span of 9 bases. This CDR3 contains 15 residues. Germline CDR1 MDHEN, CDR2 SYDVKM. CDR3 sequence reads: CASSLSDWAYNEQFF. The DNA for the CDR3 is TGTGCCAGCAGTTTATCCGACTGGGCCTACAATGAGCAGTTCTTC. The variable domain in full, with the rest retrieved from reference TRBV28 and TRBJ2-1, is DVKVTQSSRYLVKRTGEKVFLECVQDMDHENMFWYRQDPGLGLRLIYFSYDVKMKEKGDIPEGYSVSREKKERFSLILESASTNQTSMYLCASSLSDWAYNEQFFGPGTRLTVL.

The J gene is TRBJ2-7, the V gene TRBV7-9; the match to TRBD1 covers 9 bases. This CDR3 is built from 17 residues. Germline CDR1 reads SEHNR; CDR2 reads FQNEAQ (reference sequence). With V trimmed by 4 bases and J by 2 bases, 12 bases remained unmatched. CDR3 sequence reads: CASSSPRDRESPYEQYF. CDR3 nucleotide sequence: TGTGCCAGCAGCTCGCCCCGGGACAGGGAAAGCCCCTACGAGCAGTACTTC.

This clone was counted a single time. J is TRBJ2-7 and V is TRBV5-8; 7 bases match TRBD1. The CDR3 contains 15 residues. The germline V gene encodes CDR1 SGHTS and CDR2 YDEGEE. The J segment lost 0 bases and the V segment lost 4 bases, leaving 7 bases of the junction unmatched. CDR3 sequence: CASSRTGVVSYEQYF. DNA of the CDR3: TGTGCCAGCAGCAGAACAGGGGTGGTCTCCTACGAGCAGTACTTC.

The chain joins TRBV19 to TRBJ2-7; TRBD2 matches at 13 bases. The germline V gene has CDR1 LNHDA and CDR2 SQIVND (reference sequence). This CDR3 has 18 residues. The trim removed 5 bases at V and 0 bases at J, leaving 10 bases unmatched. In nucleotides, the CDR3 is TGTGCCAGTAGTCTCTACGGGACTAGCGGGGCCAACTCCTACGAGCAGTACTTC. It translates to CASSLYGTSGANSYEQYF.

This clone was counted once. As DNA, the CDR3 is TGTGCCATTTCTTCCGTTAACACTGAAGCTTTCTTT. It is translated as CAISSVNTEAFF. The gene calls are TRBV10-3 and TRBJ1-1; D is unclear. V gave up 9 bases and J gave up 2 bases, with 10 bases separating them. The CDR3 length is 12 residues. Germline values: CDR1 ENHRY, CDR2 SYGVKD.

This clone was seen more than once but under ten times. The rearrangement joins TRBV5-1 to TRBJ2-7, with 7 bases identical to TRBD1. Trimming cost V 3 bases and J 5 bases; bases outside gene matches: 11. This CDR3 spans 15 amino acids. Germline V gene sequence: CDR1 SGHRS, CDR2 YFSETQ. In DNA form, the CDR3 reads TGCGCCAGCAGCTCGAGGGGGCCCTCCTTGGACGAGCAGTACTTC. It yields the protein CASSSRGPSLDEQYF.

The chain has TRBV5-1 and TRBJ2-7; 12 bases map to TRBD2. Per the germline V gene, CDR1 is SGHRS and CDR2 is YFSETQ. Trimming cost V 4 bases and J 4 bases; bases outside gene matches: 9. This CDR3 is built from 16 residues. Written as DNA, the CDR3 is TGCGCCAGCAGCCTCAGAAGGACTAGCGGGGAGTACGAGCAGTACTTC. Protein product: CASSLRRTSGEYEQYF.

The chain joins TRBV5-1 to TRBJ2-5; D may be TRBD1 (6 bases). The DNA end is a closer match to TRBJ2-7, so the J assignment may be wrong. The CDR3 extends over 12 amino acids. CDR1 is SGHRS and CDR2 is YFSETQ in the germline V gene. CDR3 region: CASSVDSFEQYF. The CDR3 nucleotides read TGCGCCAGCAGCGTGGACAGTTTCGAGCAGTACTTC.

This clone was seen just once. The chain joins TRBV28 to TRBJ1-2; D remains ambiguous. V dropped 2 bases and J dropped 1 base, with 11 bases sitting between them. The CDR3 has 15 amino acids. CDR1 and CDR2 from the germline V gene are MDHEN and SYDVKM. CDR3 residues: CASSLSTGDNYGYTF. CDR3 bases: TGTGCCAGCAGTTTAAGCACCGGGGATAACTATGGCTACACCTTC.